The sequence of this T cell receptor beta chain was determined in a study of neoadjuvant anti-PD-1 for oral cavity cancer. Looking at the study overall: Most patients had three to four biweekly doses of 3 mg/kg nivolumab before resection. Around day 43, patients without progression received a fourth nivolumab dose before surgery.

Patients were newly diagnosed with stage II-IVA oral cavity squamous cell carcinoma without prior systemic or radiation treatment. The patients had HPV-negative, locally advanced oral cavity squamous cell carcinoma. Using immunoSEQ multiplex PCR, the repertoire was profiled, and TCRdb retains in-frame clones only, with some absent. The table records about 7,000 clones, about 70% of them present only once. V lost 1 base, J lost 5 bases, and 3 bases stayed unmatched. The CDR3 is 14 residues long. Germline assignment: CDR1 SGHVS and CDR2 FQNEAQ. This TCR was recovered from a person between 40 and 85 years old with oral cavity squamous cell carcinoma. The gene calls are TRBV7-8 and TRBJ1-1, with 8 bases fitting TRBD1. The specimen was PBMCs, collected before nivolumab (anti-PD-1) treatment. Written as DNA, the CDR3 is TGTGCCAGCAGCTTAGGACAGGGGAGGACTGAAGCTTTCTTT. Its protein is CASSLGQGRTEAFF. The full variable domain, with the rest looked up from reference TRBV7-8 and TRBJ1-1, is GAGVSQSPRYKVAKRGQDVALRCDPISGHVSLFWYQQALGQGPEFLTYFQNEAQLDKSGLPSDRFFAERPEGSVSTLKIQRTQQEDSAVYLCASSLGQGRTEAFFGQGTRLTVV.